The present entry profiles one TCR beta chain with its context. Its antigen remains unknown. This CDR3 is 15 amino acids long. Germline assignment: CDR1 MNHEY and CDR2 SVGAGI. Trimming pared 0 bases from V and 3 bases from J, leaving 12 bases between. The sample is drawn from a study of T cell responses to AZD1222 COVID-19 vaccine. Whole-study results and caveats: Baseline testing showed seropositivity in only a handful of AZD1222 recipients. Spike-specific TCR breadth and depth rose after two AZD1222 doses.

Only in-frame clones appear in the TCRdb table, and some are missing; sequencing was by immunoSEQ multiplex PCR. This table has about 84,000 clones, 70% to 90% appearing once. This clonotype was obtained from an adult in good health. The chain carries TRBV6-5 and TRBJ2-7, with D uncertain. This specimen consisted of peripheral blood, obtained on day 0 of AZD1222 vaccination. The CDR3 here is CASSYSYLENYEQYF. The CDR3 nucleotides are TGTGCCAGCAGTTACTCCTATTTAGAGAACTACGAGCAGTACTTC.